This TCR beta chain derives from a study of T-cell memory formation after mild COVID-19. This clonotype was seen many times. Its antigen is undetermined. Study-wide findings and caveats: Day 37-peaking second-wave clones had unconfirmed SARS-CoV-2 specificity.

MiXCR, run by TCRdb on the 5' RACE reads, gives a single entry per CDR3 protein. The profile covers about 320,000 distinct CDR3 sequences, with roughly an eighth appearing a single time and roughly 21% taken by the ten largest. The CDR3 covers 14 residues. Germline trimming cut 5 bases from V and 7 bases from J; bases unmatched to any gene: 7. The germline V gene has CDR1 SGHTA and CDR2 FQGNSA. The source of this sequence is a young man who had mild COVID-19 (a few samples of this study predate the infection). Cell type and time point are not known. The material sequenced was PBMCs or a T cell subset sorted from them (not recorded which). This chain connects TRBV7-2 to TRBJ2-1; 8 positions agree with TRBD2. The chain's CDR3 is CASSPQRGKNEQFF. DNA of the CDR3: TGTGCCAGCAGCCCCCAGCGGGGGAAGAATGAGCAGTTCTTC.